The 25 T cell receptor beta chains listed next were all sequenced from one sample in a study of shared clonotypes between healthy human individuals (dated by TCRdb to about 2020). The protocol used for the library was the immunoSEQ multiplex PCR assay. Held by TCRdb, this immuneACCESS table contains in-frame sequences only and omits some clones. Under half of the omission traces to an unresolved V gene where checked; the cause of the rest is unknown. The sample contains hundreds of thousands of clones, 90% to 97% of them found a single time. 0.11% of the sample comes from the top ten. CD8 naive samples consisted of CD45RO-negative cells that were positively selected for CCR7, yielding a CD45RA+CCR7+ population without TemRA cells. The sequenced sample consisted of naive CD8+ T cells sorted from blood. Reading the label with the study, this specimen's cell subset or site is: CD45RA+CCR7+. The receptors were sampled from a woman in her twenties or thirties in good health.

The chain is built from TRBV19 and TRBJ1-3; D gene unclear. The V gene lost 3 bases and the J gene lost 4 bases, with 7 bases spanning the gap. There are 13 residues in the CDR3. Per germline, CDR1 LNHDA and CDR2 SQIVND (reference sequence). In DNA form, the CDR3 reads TGTGCCAGTAGTATCAGGTCCGGAAACACCATATATTTT. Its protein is CASSIRSGNTIYF.

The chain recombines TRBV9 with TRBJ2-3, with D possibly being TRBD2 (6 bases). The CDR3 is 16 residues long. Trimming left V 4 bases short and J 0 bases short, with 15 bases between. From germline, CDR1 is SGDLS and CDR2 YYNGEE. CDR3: CASSSRRGSSTDTQYF. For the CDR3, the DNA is TGTGCCAGCAGCTCTAGACGGGGGTCGAGCACAGATACGCAGTATTTT.

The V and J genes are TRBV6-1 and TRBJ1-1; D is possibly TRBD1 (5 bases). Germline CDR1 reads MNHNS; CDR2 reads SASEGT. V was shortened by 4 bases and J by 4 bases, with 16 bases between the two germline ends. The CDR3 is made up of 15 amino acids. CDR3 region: CASSVGLGGGTEAFF. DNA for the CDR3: TGTGCCAGCAGTGTGGGGCTCGGGGGTGGCACTGAAGCTTTCTTT.

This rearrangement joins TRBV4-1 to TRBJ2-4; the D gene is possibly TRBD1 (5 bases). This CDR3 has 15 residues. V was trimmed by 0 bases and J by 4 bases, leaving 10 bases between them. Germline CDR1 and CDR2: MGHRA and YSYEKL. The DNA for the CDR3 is TGCGCCAGCAGCCAAGAGAGACAGCCTAAAAACATTCAGTACTTC. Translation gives CASSQERQPKNIQYF.

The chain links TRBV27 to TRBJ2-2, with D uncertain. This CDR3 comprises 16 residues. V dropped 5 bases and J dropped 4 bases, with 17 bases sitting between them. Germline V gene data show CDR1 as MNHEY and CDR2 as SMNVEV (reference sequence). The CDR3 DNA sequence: TGTGCCAGCAGTCCCTCGATAAGTGCCTTCACCGGGGAGCTGTTTTTT. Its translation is CASSPSISAFTGELFF.

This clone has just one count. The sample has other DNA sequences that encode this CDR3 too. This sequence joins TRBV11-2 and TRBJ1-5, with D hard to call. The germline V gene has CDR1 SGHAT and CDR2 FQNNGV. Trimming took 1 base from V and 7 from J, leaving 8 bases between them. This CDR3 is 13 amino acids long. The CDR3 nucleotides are TGTGCCAGCAGCTTAGGTCGAGGGCAGCCCCAGCATTTT. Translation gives CASSLGRGQPQHF.

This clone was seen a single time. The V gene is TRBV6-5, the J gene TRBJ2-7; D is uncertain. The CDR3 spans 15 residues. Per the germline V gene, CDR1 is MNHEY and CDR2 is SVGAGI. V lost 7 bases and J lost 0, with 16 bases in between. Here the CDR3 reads CASKVTAESSYEQYF. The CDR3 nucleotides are TGTGCCAGCAAGGTCACGGCGGAGAGCTCCTACGAGCAGTACTTC.

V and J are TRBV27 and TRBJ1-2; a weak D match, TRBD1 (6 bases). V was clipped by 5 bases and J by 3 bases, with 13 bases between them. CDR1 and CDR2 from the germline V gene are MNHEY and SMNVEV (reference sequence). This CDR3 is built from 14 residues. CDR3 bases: TGTGCCAGCAGTCGCAGGGGATCGTACTATGGCTACACCTTC. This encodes CASSRRGSYYGYTF.

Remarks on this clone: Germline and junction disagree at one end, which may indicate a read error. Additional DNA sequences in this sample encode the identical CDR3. This CDR3 is CASWGTEAFF. CDR3 nucleotides: TGTGCCAGCTGGGGCACTGAGGCTTTCTTT. The V and J genes are TRBV6-1 and TRBJ1-1; D is possibly TRBD1 (5 bases). The CDR3 spans 10 residues. The germline V gene encodes CDR1 MNHNS and CDR2 SASEGT.

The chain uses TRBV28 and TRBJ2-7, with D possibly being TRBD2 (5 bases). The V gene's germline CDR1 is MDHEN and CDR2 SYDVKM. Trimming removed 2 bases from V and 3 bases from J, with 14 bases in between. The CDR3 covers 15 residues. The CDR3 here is CASSLGGARNYEQYF. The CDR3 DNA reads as TGTGCCAGCAGTTTAGGAGGCGCCCGGAACTACGAGCAGTACTTC.

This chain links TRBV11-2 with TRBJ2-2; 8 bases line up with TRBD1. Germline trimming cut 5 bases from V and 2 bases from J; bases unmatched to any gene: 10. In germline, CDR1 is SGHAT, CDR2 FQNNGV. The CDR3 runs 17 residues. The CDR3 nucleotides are TGTGCCAGCAGCAATGGCCCCGGGACAGGAAACACCGGGGAGCTGTTTTTT. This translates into CASSNGPGTGNTGELFF.

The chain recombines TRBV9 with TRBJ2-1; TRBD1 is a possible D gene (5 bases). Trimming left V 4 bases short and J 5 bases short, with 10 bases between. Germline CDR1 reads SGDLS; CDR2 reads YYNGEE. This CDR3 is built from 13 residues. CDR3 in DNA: TGTGCCAGCAGCCCTCCCAGGGACAATGAGCAGTTCTTC. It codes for CASSPPRDNEQFF.

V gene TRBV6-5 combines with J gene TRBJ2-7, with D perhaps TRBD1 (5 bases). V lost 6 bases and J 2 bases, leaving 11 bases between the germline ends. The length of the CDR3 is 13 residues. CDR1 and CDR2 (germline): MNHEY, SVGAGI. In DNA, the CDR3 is TGTGCCAGCAGCGAAGGGGAAACCTACGAGCAGTACTTC. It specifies CASSEGETYEQYF.

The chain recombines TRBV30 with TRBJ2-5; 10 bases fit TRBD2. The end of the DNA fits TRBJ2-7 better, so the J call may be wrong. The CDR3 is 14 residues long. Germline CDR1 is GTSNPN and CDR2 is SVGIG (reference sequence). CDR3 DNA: TGTGCCTGGAGTGTACCGGTAGCGGGAGGCGAGCAGTACTTC. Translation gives CAWSVPVAGGEQYF.

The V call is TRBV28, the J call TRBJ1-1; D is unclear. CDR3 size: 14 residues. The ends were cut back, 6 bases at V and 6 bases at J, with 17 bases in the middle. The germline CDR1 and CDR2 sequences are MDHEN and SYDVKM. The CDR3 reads CASSPLAGGAEAFF. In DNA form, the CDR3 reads TGTGCCAGCAGCCCCCTAGCCGGTGGGGCTGAAGCTTTCTTT.

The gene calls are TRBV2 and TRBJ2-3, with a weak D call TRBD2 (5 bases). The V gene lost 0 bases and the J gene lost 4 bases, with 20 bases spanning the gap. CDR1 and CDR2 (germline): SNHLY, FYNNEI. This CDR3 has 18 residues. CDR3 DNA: TGTGCCAGCAGTGAAGCGGACTTGGGGATACGGGAAGCAGATACGCAGTATTTT. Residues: CASSEADLGIREADTQYF.

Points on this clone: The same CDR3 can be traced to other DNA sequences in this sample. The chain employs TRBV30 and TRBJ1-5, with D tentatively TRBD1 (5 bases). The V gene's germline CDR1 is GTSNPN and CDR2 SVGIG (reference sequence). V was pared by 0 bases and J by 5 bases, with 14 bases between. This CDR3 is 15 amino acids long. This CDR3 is CAWSVRGAGDQPQHF. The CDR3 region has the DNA TGTGCCTGGAGTGTACGAGGGGCCGGGGATCAGCCCCAGCATTTT.

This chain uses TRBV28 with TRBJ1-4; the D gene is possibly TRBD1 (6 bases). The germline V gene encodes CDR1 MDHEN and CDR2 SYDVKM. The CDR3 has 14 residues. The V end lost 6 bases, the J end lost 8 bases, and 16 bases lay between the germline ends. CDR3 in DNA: TGTGCCAGCAGCTGGAAACCTACAGGGGAAAAACTGTTTTTT. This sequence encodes CASSWKPTGEKLFF. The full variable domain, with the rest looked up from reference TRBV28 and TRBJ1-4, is DVKVTQSSRYLVKRTGEKVFLECVQDMDHENMFWYRQDPGLGLRLIYFSYDVKMKEKGDIPEGYSVSREKKERFSLILESASTNQTSMYLCASSWKPTGEKLFFGSGTQLSVL.

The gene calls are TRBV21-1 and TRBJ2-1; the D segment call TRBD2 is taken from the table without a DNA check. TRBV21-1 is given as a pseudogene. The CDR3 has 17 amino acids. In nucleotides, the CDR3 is TGTGCCAGCAGCAAAGCGGCGGGGGAGGCCCTCTACAATGAGCAGTTCTTC. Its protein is CASSKAAGEALYNEQFF.

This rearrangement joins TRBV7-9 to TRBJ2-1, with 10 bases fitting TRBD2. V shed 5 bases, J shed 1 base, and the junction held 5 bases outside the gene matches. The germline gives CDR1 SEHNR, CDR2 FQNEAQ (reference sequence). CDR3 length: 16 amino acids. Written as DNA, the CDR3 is TGTGCCAGCAGCACCACTAGCGGGATATCCTACAATGAGCAGTTCTTC. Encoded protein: CASSTTSGISYNEQFF. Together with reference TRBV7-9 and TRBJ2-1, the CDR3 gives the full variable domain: DTGVSQNPRHKITKRGQNVTFRCDPISEHNRLYWYRQTLGQGPEFLTYFQNEAQLEKSRLLSDRFSAERPKGSFSTLEIQRTEQGDSAMYLCASSTTSGISYNEQFFGPGTRLTVL.

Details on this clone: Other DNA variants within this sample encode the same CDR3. The CDR3 reads CASSLGGSYNSPLHF. Here the CDR3 DNA reads TGTGCCAGCAGTTTAGGGGGCTCCTATAATTCACCCCTCCACTTT. V gene TRBV6-5 combines with J gene TRBJ1-6; TRBD1 is a possible D gene (6 bases). CDR1 MNHEY and CDR2 SVGAGI come from the germline V gene. The CDR3 length is 15 residues. V dropped 4 bases and J dropped 0 bases, with 7 bases sitting between them.

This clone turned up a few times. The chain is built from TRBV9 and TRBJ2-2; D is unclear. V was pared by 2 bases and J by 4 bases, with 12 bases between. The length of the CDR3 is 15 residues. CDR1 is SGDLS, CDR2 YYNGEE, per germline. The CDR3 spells CASSVYATTTGELFF. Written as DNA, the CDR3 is TGTGCCAGCAGCGTTTACGCGACAACCACCGGGGAGCTGTTTTTT.

CDR3 residues: CASSWSLPVTNEKLFF. Written as DNA, the CDR3 is TGTGCCAGCAGTTGGTCTTTACCCGTTACTAATGAAAAACTGTTTTTT. The chain recombines TRBV27 with TRBJ1-4; D gene unclear. V was pared by 4 bases and J by 2 bases, with 14 bases between. CDR3 length: 16 amino acids. CDR1 is MNHEY, CDR2 SMNVEV, per germline (reference sequence).

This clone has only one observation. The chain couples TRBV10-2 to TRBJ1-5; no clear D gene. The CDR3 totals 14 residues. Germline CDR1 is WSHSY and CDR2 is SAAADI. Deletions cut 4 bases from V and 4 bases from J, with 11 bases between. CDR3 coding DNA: TGCGCCAGCAGTGTTGGTGGGGTAAATCAGCCCCAGCATTTT. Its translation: CASSVGGVNQPQHF.

In DNA, the CDR3 is TGTGCCACCACGGGTTCGTATGGCTACACCTTC. It translates to CATTGSYGYTF. V and J are TRBV6-5 and TRBJ1-2, with D unclear. The ends were cut back, 10 bases at V and 5 bases at J, with 11 bases in the middle. CDR1 MNHEY and CDR2 SVGAGI come from the germline V gene. The length of the CDR3 is 11 residues.